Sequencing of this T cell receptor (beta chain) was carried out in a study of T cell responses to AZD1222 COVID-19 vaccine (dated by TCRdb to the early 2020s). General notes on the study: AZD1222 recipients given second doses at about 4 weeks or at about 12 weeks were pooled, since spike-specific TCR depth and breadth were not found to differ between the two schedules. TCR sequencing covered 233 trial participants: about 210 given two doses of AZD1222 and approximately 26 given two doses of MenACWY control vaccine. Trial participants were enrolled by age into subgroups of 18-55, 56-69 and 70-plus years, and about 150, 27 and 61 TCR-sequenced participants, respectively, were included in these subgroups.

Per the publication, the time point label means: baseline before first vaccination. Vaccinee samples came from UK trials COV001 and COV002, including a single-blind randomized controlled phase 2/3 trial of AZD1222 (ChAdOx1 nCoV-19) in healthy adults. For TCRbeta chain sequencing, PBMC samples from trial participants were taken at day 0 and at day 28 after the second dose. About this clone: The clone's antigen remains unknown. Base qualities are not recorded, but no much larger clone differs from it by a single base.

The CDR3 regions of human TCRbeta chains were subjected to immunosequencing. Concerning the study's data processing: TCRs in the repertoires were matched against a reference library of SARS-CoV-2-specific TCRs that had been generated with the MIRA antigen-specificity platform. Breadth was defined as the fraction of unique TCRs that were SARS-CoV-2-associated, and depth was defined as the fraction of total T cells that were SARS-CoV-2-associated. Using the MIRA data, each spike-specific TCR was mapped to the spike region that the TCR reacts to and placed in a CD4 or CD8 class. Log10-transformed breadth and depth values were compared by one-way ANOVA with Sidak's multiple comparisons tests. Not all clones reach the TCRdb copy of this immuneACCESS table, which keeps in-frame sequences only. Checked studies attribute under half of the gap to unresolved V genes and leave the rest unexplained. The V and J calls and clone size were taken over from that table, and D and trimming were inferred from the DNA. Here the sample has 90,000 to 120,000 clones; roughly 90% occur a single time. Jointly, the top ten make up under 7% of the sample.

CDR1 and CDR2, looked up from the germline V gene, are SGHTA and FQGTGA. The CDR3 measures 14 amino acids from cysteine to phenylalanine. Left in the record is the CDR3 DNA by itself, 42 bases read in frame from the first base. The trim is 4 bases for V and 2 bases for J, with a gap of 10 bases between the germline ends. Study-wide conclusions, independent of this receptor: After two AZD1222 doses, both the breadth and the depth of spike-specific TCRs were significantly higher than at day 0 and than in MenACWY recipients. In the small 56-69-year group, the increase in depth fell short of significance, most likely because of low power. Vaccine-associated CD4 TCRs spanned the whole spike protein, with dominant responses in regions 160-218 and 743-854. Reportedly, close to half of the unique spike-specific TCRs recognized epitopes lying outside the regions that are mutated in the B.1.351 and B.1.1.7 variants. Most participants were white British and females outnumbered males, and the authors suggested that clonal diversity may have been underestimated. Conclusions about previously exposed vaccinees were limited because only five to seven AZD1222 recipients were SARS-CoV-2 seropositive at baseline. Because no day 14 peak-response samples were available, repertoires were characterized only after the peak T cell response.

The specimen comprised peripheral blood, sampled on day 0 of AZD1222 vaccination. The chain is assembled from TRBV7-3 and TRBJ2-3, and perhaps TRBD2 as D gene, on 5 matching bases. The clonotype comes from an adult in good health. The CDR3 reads CASSSGLITDTQYF. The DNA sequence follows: TGTGCCAGCAGCTCAGGACTCATCACAGATACGCAGTATTTT. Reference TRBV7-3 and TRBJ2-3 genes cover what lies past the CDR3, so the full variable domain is GAGVSQTPSNKVTEKGKYVELRCDPISGHTALYWYRQSLGQGPEFLIYFQGTGAADDSGLPNDRFFAVRPEGSVSTLKIQRTERGDSAVYLCASSSGLITDTQYFGPGTRLTVL.